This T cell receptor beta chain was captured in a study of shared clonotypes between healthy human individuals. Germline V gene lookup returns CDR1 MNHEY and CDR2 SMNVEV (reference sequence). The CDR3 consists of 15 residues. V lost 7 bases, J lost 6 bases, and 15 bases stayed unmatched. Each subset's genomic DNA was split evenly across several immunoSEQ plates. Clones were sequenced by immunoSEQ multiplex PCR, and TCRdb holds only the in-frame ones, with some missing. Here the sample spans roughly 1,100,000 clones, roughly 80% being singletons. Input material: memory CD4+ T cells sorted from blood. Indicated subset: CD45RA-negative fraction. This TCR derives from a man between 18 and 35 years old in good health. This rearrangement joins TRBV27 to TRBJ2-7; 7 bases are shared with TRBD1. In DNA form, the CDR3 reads TGTGCCAGCACCCCCTCGGGAACAGGGGCAGGCGAGCAGTACTTC. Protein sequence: CASTPSGTGAGEQYF.